These T cell receptor beta chains were read from a single sample in a study of control samples from healthy donors and cancer patients. Profiling relied on immunoSEQ multiplex PCR, and the TCRdb table lists in-frame clones only, not all of them. This sample has around 120,000 clones; 80% to 95% occur once, and the top ten carry approximately 7.8%. Input material: blood. The receptors were sampled from a woman aged 18 to 35 in good health. The CDR3 runs from the conserved cysteine through the conserved F or W. A D gene is named only where the DNA matches it firmly. Clone size, where shown, is once, few, many, or a class for clones that have expanded.

v_call: TRBV13
d_call: NA
j_call: TRBJ2-7
clone_size: NA
cdr3_nt: TGTGCCAGCAATAGGGGGGACTACGAGCAGTACTTC
cdr3_aa: CASNRGDYEQYF

v_call: TRBV5-1
d_call: NA
j_call: TRBJ1-1
clone_size: NA
cdr3_nt: TGCGCCAGCAGCTGGCCCCGGGAGGCGAACACTGAAGCTTTCTTT
cdr3_aa: CASSWPREANTEAFF

v_call: TRBV28
d_call: NA
j_call: TRBJ2-7
clone_size: medium-sized
cdr3_nt: TGTGCCAGCAGTCCCGGGACGGAGACCTACGAGCAGTACTTC
cdr3_aa: CASSPGTETYEQYF

v_call: TRBV19
d_call: NA
j_call: TRBJ1-5
clone_size: NA
cdr3_nt: TGTGCCAGTAGGCCGGGACTTTATAGCAATCAGCCCCAGCATTTT
cdr3_aa: CASRPGLYSNQPQHF

v_call: TRBV21-1
d_call: NA
j_call: TRBJ2-1
clone_size: NA
cdr3_nt: TGTGCCAGGTACGGGACTAGCAAGCACAATGAGCAGTTCTTC
cdr3_aa: CARYGTSKHNEQFF

v_call: TRBV4-1
d_call: NA
j_call: TRBJ2-5
clone_size: NA
cdr3_nt: TGCGCCAGCAGCCCTTTAGTGACGGGGAGCGGACAAGAGACCCAGTACTTC
cdr3_aa: CASSPLVTGSGQETQYF

v_call: TRBV20-1
d_call: NA
j_call: TRBJ1-5
clone_size: NA
cdr3_nt: TGCAGTGCTAGTGTGAGACTCAAGAGCAATCAGCCCCAGCATTTT
cdr3_aa: CSASVRLKSNQPQHF

v_call: TRBV27
d_call: NA
j_call: TRBJ2-1
clone_size: few
cdr3_nt: TGTGCCAGCAACCGTGGATTAGCCCGTGGCGATGAGCAGTTCTTC
cdr3_aa: CASNRGLARGDEQFF

v_call: TRBV28
d_call: NA
j_call: TRBJ2-4
clone_size: NA
cdr3_nt: TGTGCCAGCAACTCCGCCCCAAACATTCAGTACTTC
cdr3_aa: CASNSAPNIQYF

v_call: TRBV5-8
d_call: NA
j_call: TRBJ1-5
clone_size: NA
cdr3_nt: TGTGCCAGCAGCTTGGGCAGTAATAGCGGCAATCAGCCCCAGCATTTT
cdr3_aa: CASSLGSNSGNQPQHF

v_call: TRBV19
d_call: NA
j_call: TRBJ1-5
clone_size: NA
cdr3_nt: TGTGCCAGTAGTATGGCAGGTAAAGGTGATCAGCCCCAGCATTTT
cdr3_aa: CASSMAGKGDQPQHF

v_call: TRBV19
d_call: NA
j_call: TRBJ2-3
clone_size: NA
cdr3_nt: TGTGCCAGTAATGGGCGAACAGATACGCAGTATTTT
cdr3_aa: CASNGRTDTQYF

v_call: TRBV13
d_call: NA
j_call: TRBJ1-3
clone_size: once
cdr3_nt: TGTGCCAGCAGCTGGGGACCGTCGGGAAACACCATATATTTT
cdr3_aa: CASSWGPSGNTIYF

v_call: TRBV24-1
d_call: NA
j_call: TRBJ2-5
clone_size: NA
cdr3_nt: TGTGCCACCAGTGATTCCGGCCGGGGCGAAATCCAAGAGACCCAGTACTTC
cdr3_aa: CATSDSGRGEIQETQYF

v_call: TRBV24-1
d_call: NA
j_call: TRBJ2-2
clone_size: NA
cdr3_nt: TGTGCCACCAGGGGGAGCGGAATGACCGGGGAGCTGTTTTTT
cdr3_aa: CATRGSGMTGELFF

v_call: TRBV30
d_call: TRBD2
j_call: TRBJ2-1
clone_size: NA
cdr3_nt: TGTGCCTGGGGTCGGGGGCTTAGCGGGGGTGGGCCCTACAATGAGCAGTTCTTC
cdr3_aa: CAWGRGLSGGGPYNEQFF

v_call: TRBV13
d_call: TRBD2
j_call: TRBJ2-2
clone_size: NA
cdr3_nt: TGTGCCAGCAGCCTAAATCCGGGACTAGCGGAAAACACCGGGGAGCTGTTTTTT
cdr3_aa: CASSLNPGLAENTGELFF

v_call: TRBV11-2
d_call: NA
j_call: TRBJ1-2
clone_size: NA
cdr3_nt: TGTGCCAGCAGCTTAGGGATTTTTTTCCCGACAGGTTCTAACTATGGCTACACCTTC
cdr3_aa: CASSLGIFFPTGSNYGYTF

v_call: TRBV19
d_call: TRBD1
j_call: TRBJ1-4
clone_size: once
cdr3_nt: TGTGCCAGTAGTACAGGGGGCGGATTCGGCCCCCAAAATGAAAAACTGTTTTTT
cdr3_aa: CASSTGGGFGPQNEKLFF

v_call: TRBV5-1
d_call: NA
j_call: TRBJ2-3
clone_size: NA
cdr3_nt: TGCGCCAGCAGCTCCTCCTCTAGCACAGATACGCAGTATTTT
cdr3_aa: CASSSSSSTDTQYF

v_call: TRBV6-5
d_call: NA
j_call: TRBJ2-1
clone_size: NA
cdr3_nt: TGTGCCAGCAGTTACCGAACACGGGGAGGTTCGCGTGAGCAGTTCTTC
cdr3_aa: CASSYRTRGGSREQFF

v_call: TRBV12-3/TRBV12-4
d_call: NA
j_call: TRBJ1-1
clone_size: NA
cdr3_nt: TGTGCCAGCAGTTCCCAGGGAAACACTGAAGCTTTCTTT
cdr3_aa: CASSSQGNTEAFF

v_call: TRBV9
d_call: TRBD1
j_call: TRBJ1-4
clone_size: NA
cdr3_nt: TGTGCCAGCAGCGACGGGACAGAGGAAAAACTGTTTTTT
cdr3_aa: CASSDGTEEKLFF

v_call: TRBV15
d_call: NA
j_call: TRBJ1-6
clone_size: NA
cdr3_nt: TGTGCCACCAGCGGAGGGGCCCGGAATTCACCCCTCCACTTT
cdr3_aa: CATSGGARNSPLHF

v_call: TRBV30
d_call: TRBD2
j_call: TRBJ2-3
clone_size: NA
cdr3_nt: TGTGCCTGGATACCCGCCCTCCTAGCGGGAGAGATCAGCACAGATACGCAGTATTTT
cdr3_aa: CAWIPALLAGEISTDTQYF

v_call: TRBV7-9
d_call: NA
j_call: TRBJ1-2
clone_size: NA
cdr3_nt: TGTGCCAGCAGCTCGGTACAGGGCGTGAGCTATGGCTACACCTTC
cdr3_aa: CASSSVQGVSYGYTF

v_call: TRBV2
d_call: NA
j_call: TRBJ2-2
clone_size: NA
cdr3_nt: TGTGCCAGCACACGGGGGAACACCGGGGAGCTGTTTTTT
cdr3_aa: CASTRGNTGELFF

v_call: TRBV19
d_call: NA
j_call: TRBJ1-1
clone_size: NA
cdr3_nt: TGTGCCAGTAGTACCGCTCCGGGGTTGGACACTGAAGCTTTCTTT
cdr3_aa: CASSTAPGLDTEAFF

v_call: TRBV11-2
d_call: NA
j_call: TRBJ2-7
clone_size: NA
cdr3_nt: TGTGCCAGCAGCTTAGTGGTGGGCAGGGGTACGAAGTGGTACGAGCAGTACTTC
cdr3_aa: CASSLVVGRGTKWYEQYF

v_call: TRBV5-6
d_call: TRBD1
j_call: TRBJ1-2
clone_size: NA
cdr3_nt: TGTGCCAGCAGCGGAGGGACAGGGGAGGACTATGGCTACACCTTC
cdr3_aa: CASSGGTGEDYGYTF

v_call: TRBV5-6
d_call: NA
j_call: TRBJ2-3
clone_size: NA
cdr3_nt: TGTGCCAGCAGCTCGAGTGGTACAGATACGCAGTATTTT
cdr3_aa: CASSSSGTDTQYF

v_call: TRBV5-1
d_call: TRBD1
j_call: TRBJ2-7
clone_size: NA
cdr3_nt: TGCGCCAGCAGCCCCCGACAGGGCGCCTACGAGCAGTACTTC
cdr3_aa: CASSPRQGAYEQYF

v_call: TRBV24-1
d_call: TRBD1
j_call: TRBJ2-3
clone_size: NA
cdr3_nt: TGTGCCACCAGTGATAACCCCGGACAGGGAGGCACAGATACGCAGTATTTT
cdr3_aa: CATSDNPGQGGTDTQYF

v_call: TRBV7-9
d_call: TRBD2
j_call: TRBJ2-5
clone_size: NA
cdr3_nt: TGTGCCAGCAGCTCAACTAGCGGGAGGGCCCAAGAGACCCAGTACTTC
cdr3_aa: CASSSTSGRAQETQYF

v_call: TRBV28
d_call: TRBD1
j_call: TRBJ2-7
clone_size: NA
cdr3_nt: TGTGCCAGCAGTGGGAACAGGGGTTCCTACGAGCAGTACTTC
cdr3_aa: CASSGNRGSYEQYF

v_call: TRBV7-2
d_call: NA
j_call: TRBJ2-1
clone_size: NA
cdr3_nt: TGTGCCAGCAGCCCCGCCCTCAATGAGCAGTTCTTC
cdr3_aa: CASSPALNEQFF

v_call: TRBV24-1
d_call: NA
j_call: TRBJ1-1
clone_size: NA
cdr3_nt: TGTGCCACCAGTGAACCCATTAGGGGCACTGAAGCTTTCTTT
cdr3_aa: CATSEPIRGTEAFF

v_call: TRBV4-2
d_call: NA
j_call: TRBJ2-1
clone_size: NA
cdr3_nt: TGTGCCAGCAGCCAAGGGGCGGGACTGCGAAATGAGCAGTTCTTC
cdr3_aa: CASSQGAGLRNEQFF

v_call: TRBV29-1
d_call: NA
j_call: TRBJ1-3
clone_size: NA
cdr3_nt: TGCAGCGTTCGGGACCCCCAAACTGGAAACACCATATATTTT
cdr3_aa: CSVRDPQTGNTIYF